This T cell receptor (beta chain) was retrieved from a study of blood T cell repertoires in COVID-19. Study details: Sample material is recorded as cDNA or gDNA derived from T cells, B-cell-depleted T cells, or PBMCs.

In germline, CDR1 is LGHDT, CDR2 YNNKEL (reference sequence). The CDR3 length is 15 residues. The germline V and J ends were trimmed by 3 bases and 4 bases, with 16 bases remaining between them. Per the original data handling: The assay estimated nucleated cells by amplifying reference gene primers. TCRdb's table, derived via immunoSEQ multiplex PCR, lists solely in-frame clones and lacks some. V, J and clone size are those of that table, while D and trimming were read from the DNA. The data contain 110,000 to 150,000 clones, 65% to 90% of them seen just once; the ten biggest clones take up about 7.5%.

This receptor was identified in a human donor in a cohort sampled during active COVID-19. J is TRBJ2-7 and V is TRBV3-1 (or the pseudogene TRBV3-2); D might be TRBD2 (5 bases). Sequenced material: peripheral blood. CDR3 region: CASSQGGLEFYEQYF. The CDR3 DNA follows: TGTGCCAGCAGCCAGGGCGGACTGGAATTTTACGAGCAGTACTTC.